One sample yielded the 6 T cell receptor beta chains listed below, sequenced in a study of tumor and adjacent non-tumor tissue in lung cancer. The library came from three nested PCR rounds adapted from ARM-PCR protocols. TCRdb recomputed calls from the multiplex PCR reads with MiXCR, one row per CDR3 protein. The sample includes approximately 110,000 distinct CDR3 sequences, 75% of them seen just once. The template was RNA from unsorted bulk tissue. Sequenced: lung tumor tissue. Receptors originate from a woman aged 55-69 years with non-small cell lung cancer.

Notes on this clonotype: This may be a read error: a much more frequent sequence differs by one nucleotide. The CDR3 DNA is TGTGCCAGCAGTACACGACAGGGAGGTATCGGGGAGCTGTTTTTT. This gives the protein CASSTRQGGIGELFF. This chain connects TRBV6-2 or TRBV6-3 to TRBJ2-2; possibly TRBD1 for D (7 bases). Germline lookup yields CDR1 MNHEY and CDR2 SVGEGT. V lost 5 bases and J 7 bases, leaving 17 bases between the germline ends. CDR3 length: 15 residues.

In its sample, this clonotype was seen once. V gene TRBV6-1 combines with J gene TRBJ2-7; a possible D gene is TRBD2 (6 bases). Trimming took off 5 bases at V and 0 bases at J, with 14 bases between the two ends. Germline CDR1 and CDR2: MNHNS and SASEGT. The CDR3 sequence is 15 residues long. The CDR3 protein is CASSRGTDVSYEQYF. CDR3 coding DNA: TGTGCCAGCAGTCGCGGGACCGATGTCTCCTACGAGCAGTACTTC.

The genes are TRBV14 and TRBJ1-6; D is unclear. Trimming took 8 bases from V and 13 from J, leaving 21 bases between them. Germline V gene data show CDR1 as SGHDN and CDR2 as FVKESK. The CDR3 runs to 14 residues. The CDR3 region is CASGLIRNESPLHF. CDR3 coding DNA: TGTGCCAGCGGCCTTATTAGGAACGAATCGCCCCTCCACTTT.

This clonotype was counted many times. The genes are TRBV20-1 and TRBJ2-2; TRBD2 aligns across 9 bases. This CDR3 region has 16 residues. Trimming took 6 bases from V and 0 from J; bases not matched to a gene: 8. Germline CDR1 is DFQATT and CDR2 is SNEGSKA (reference sequence). CDR3: CSARKAGGPNTGELFF. The CDR3 DNA reads TGCAGTGCCCGTAAAGCGGGGGGCCCGAACACCGGGGAGCTGTTTTTT.

As for this clonotype: This may arise from a read error, as a much more abundant clone is one base away. The chain uses TRBV4-3 and TRBJ2-7; TRBD2 might be the D (6 bases). The V gene's germline CDR1 is LGHNA and CDR2 YSLEER. The V and J ends lost 5 bases and 8 bases respectively, with 19 bases between them. The CDR3 is 14 amino acids. The CDR3 DNA is TGCGCCAGCAGCTCTGCACGGGGGATTAACAAGCAGTACTTC. This sequence encodes CASSSARGINKQYF.

There are a few counts of this clonotype. An end of the junction does not agree with germline; a read error may underlie this. The V and J genes are TRBV7-2 and TRBJ2-3, with TRBD2 matching 15 bases. Germline V gene data show CDR1 as SGHTA and CDR2 as FQGNSA. The CDR3 extends over 15 amino acids. The CDR3 nucleotides read TGTGTCAGCAGCTCGGGACTAGCGGGGGGAGATACGCAGTATTTT. Translating it yields CVSSSGLAGGDTQYF.